A single sample is the source of the 27 T cell receptor beta chains below, sequenced in a study of radiation and T cells in renal cell carcinoma. Time point: baseline pretreatment blood. Indicated treatment: 15 Gy SBRT to primary tumor, nephrectomy 4 weeks later. Sequencing used immunoSEQ multiplex PCR; TCRdb keeps in-frame clones, though not all of them. The data show 150,000 or so clones, with around nine tenths seen just once and around 12% held by the top ten. The sequencing here drew on blood, taken from a patient whose treatment included radiotherapy and nephrectomy. The receptors derive from a woman in her fifties or sixties with renal cell carcinoma.

This chain uses TRBV9 with TRBJ2-3; 9 nucleotides agree with TRBD2. The CDR3 is made up of 15 amino acids. Germline V gives CDR1 SGDLS, CDR2 YYNGEE. V trimming: 4 bases; J trimming: 1 base; junction bases outside the gene matches: 4. In DNA form, the CDR3 reads TGTGCCAGCAGCCCCCGGACTAGCGGCACAGATACGCAGTATTTT. It yields the protein CASSPRTSGTDTQYF.

The chain recombines TRBV19 with TRBJ2-6, with 9 bases matching TRBD1. Trimming cost V 3 bases and J 0 bases; bases outside gene matches: 6. The length of the CDR3 is 18 residues. The germline gives CDR1 LNHDA, CDR2 SQIVND (reference sequence). The CDR3 sequence is CASSIRTGDYSGANVLTF. The CDR3 region has the DNA TGTGCCAGTAGTATCCGGACAGGGGATTACTCTGGGGCCAACGTCCTGACTTTC.

V usage is TRBV7-9 and J usage is TRBJ2-4; TRBD1 or TRBD2 may be the D gene (5 bases each). The CDR3 covers 14 residues. CDR1 is SEHNR and CDR2 is FQNEAQ in the germline V gene (reference sequence). Trimming removed 4 bases at V and 1 base at J, with 8 bases between. CDR3 DNA: TGTGCCAGCAGCTCCGGGGACGCCAAAAACATTCAGTACTTC. Translating it yields CASSSGDAKNIQYF.

With regard to this clone: A read error may account for a junction end that differs from germline. CDR3 nucleotides: TGTGCTAGCAGCTTAGTCGCGGGGACTAACACCGGGGAGCTGTTTTTT. It is translated as CASSLVAGTNTGELFF. The V gene is TRBV7-7, the J gene TRBJ2-2, with a possible D match to TRBD2 (6 bases). Germline V gene sequence: CDR1 SSHAT, CDR2 FNYEAQ (reference sequence). The CDR3 spans 16 residues. The variable domain in full, completed from reference TRBV7-7 and TRBJ2-2, reads GAGVSQSPRYKVTKRGQDVTLRCDPISSHATLYWYQQALGQGPEFLTYFNYEAQPDKSGLPSDRFSAERPEGSISTLTIQRTEQRDSAMYRCASSLVAGTNTGELFFGEGSRLTVL.

V usage is TRBV11-2 and J usage is TRBJ1-1, with a tentative D call TRBD1 (5 bases). This CDR3 has 17 residues. Trimming pared 2 bases from V and 1 base from J, leaving 17 bases between. In germline, CDR1 is SGHAT, CDR2 FQNNGV. CDR3 nucleotide sequence: TGTGCCAGCAGCTTAATAGGGGCAGTCTCGGGGAACACTGAAGCTTTCTTT. As protein: CASSLIGAVSGNTEAFF.

The rearrangement links TRBV13 to TRBJ1-1; D may be TRBD1 (5 bases). CDR3 length equals 12 residues. Looked up from germline, CDR1 is PRHDT and CDR2 is FYEKMQ (reference sequence). Trimming cost V 5 bases and J 11 bases, with 15 bases left between them. This chain's CDR3 is CASSPRTPGAFF. For the CDR3, the DNA is TGTGCCAGCAGCCCCCGGACCCCAGGGGCTTTCTTT.

The chain employs TRBV19 and TRBJ1-1, with 7 bases fitting TRBD1. The germline V gene has CDR1 LNHDA and CDR2 SQIVND (reference sequence). This CDR3 comprises 15 residues. With V trimmed by 2 bases and J by 0 bases, 3 bases remained unmatched. The CDR3 coding sequence is TGTGCCAGTAGTATAACAGGGGAAATGAACACTGAAGCTTTCTTT. It encodes CASSITGEMNTEAFF.

The chain links TRBV9 to TRBJ2-7; 8 bases are a match to TRBD1. From germline, CDR1 is SGDLS and CDR2 YYNGEE. The J segment lost 6 bases and the V segment lost 4 bases, leaving 6 bases of the junction unmatched. This CDR3 contains 13 residues. In DNA form, the CDR3 reads TGTGCCAGCAGCAACCCAGGGGGCGGCGAGCAGTACTTC. Translation: CASSNPGGGEQYF.

This clone was seen only once. V gene TRBV5-1 combines with J gene TRBJ1-4; no firm D call. Germline CDR1 SGHRS, CDR2 YFSETQ. The ends were cut back, 4 bases at V and 8 bases at J, with 12 bases in the middle. The CDR3 totals 13 residues. The CDR3 here is CASSLVEGEKLFF. The CDR3 DNA reads as TGCGCCAGCAGCCTGGTTGAGGGAGAAAAACTGTTTTTT.

CDR3 DNA: TGCGCCAGCAGCCAAGATCGGTTGGGGTTTCGTGGGCCCGCAGGGGAGAAAGAGACCCAGTACTTC. Translating gives CASSQDRLGFRGPAGEKETQYF. This chain connects TRBV4-3 to TRBJ2-5; possibly TRBD1 for D (6 bases). This CDR3 contains 22 residues. The germline gives CDR1 LGHNA, CDR2 YSLEER. V lost 0 bases and J lost 3, with 32 bases in between.

This rearrangement joins TRBV7-9 to TRBJ2-2; D perhaps matches TRBD1 (6 bases). The CDR3 loop spans 14 amino acids. V was cut by 6 bases and J by 2 bases, with 10 bases left in between. The germline V gene encodes CDR1 SEHNR and CDR2 FQNEAQ (reference sequence). CDR3 sequence reads: CASRATGNTGELFF. In DNA form, the CDR3 reads TGTGCCAGCAGGGCGACAGGAAACACCGGGGAGCTGTTTTTT.

This clone came up once. The chain combines TRBV6-1 with TRBJ1-1; no firm D call. Germline CDR1 is MNHNS and CDR2 is SASEGT. V was trimmed by 7 bases and J by 0 bases, leaving 9 bases between them. The CDR3 sequence is 13 residues long. The CDR3 DNA reads TGTGCCAGCAAGATGGAATTGAACACTGAAGCTTTCTTT. Translation: CASKMELNTEAFF.

This rearrangement joins TRBV5-1 to TRBJ2-3; no reliable D call. Germline values: CDR1 SGHRS, CDR2 YFSETQ. V lost 3 bases, J lost 0 bases, and 14 bases lay in between. This CDR3 contains 16 residues. CDR3 sequence: CASSYDPATSTDTQYF. The DNA of the CDR3 is TGCGCCAGCAGCTACGACCCGGCTACTAGCACAGATACGCAGTATTTT.

The chain recombines TRBV4-3 with TRBJ2-4, with 10 bases that match TRBD2. Germline lookup yields CDR1 LGHNA and CDR2 YSLEER. The length of the CDR3 is 17 residues. The J segment lost 5 bases and the V segment lost 0 bases, leaving 7 bases of the junction unmatched. The CDR3 sequence is CASSQDLPSGGENIQYF. CDR3 coding DNA: TGCGCCAGCAGCCAAGATCTGCCTAGCGGGGGAGAAAACATTCAGTACTTC.

The rearrangement joins TRBV2 to TRBJ1-5, with 10 bases identical to TRBD1. CDR3 length equals 15 residues. The J segment lost 8 bases and the V segment lost 8 bases, leaving 12 bases of the junction unmatched. Germline V CDR1 and CDR2: SNHLY, FYNNEI. The chain's CDR3 is CASDRDRGEGEPQHF. The DNA for the CDR3 is TGTGCCAGCGACAGGGACAGGGGAGAAGGAGAGCCCCAGCATTTT.

There are a few counts of this clone. The chain combines TRBV9 with TRBJ1-1; 7 bases fit TRBD1. Germline lookup yields CDR1 SGDLS and CDR2 YYNGEE. Trimming took 2 bases from V and 0 from J; bases not matched to a gene: 1. The CDR3 length is 14 residues. In DNA, the CDR3 is TGTGCCAGCAGCGTGACAGGGATGAACACTGAAGCTTTCTTT. It translates to CASSVTGMNTEAFF. Together with reference TRBV9 and TRBJ1-1, the CDR3 gives the full variable domain: DSGVTQTPKHLITATGQRVTLRCSPRSGDLSVYWYQQSLDQGLQFLIQYYNGEERAKGNILERFSAQQFPDLHSELNLSSLELGDSALYFCASSVTGMNTEAFFGQGTRLTVV.

The CDR3 region is CASSHPTGRGSYEQYF. The CDR3, as DNA: TGTGCCAGTAGCCATCCGACAGGGCGGGGCTCCTACGAGCAGTACTTC. The chain employs TRBV19 and TRBJ2-7, with a tentative D call TRBD1 (7 bases). This CDR3 is 16 amino acids long. Germline CDR1 is LNHDA and CDR2 is SQIVND (reference sequence). V lost 6 bases and J 0 bases, leaving 18 bases between the germline ends.

The CDR3 DNA is TGTGCCAGCAGCGCTCGGGGACCGCTGACGGATGAGCAGTTCTTC. Protein product: CASSARGPLTDEQFF. V is TRBV6-6 and J is TRBJ2-1; D possibly uses TRBD1 or TRBD2 (5 bases each). The length of the CDR3 is 15 residues. The ends were cut back, 6 bases at V and 8 bases at J, with 20 bases in the middle. The germline V gene has CDR1 MNHNY and CDR2 SVGAGI (reference sequence).

The CDR3 here is CASSLVAGGLYEQFF. The CDR3 bases are TGCGCCAGCAGCTTGGTAGCGGGGGGGCTGTATGAGCAGTTCTTC. This chain uses TRBV5-1 with TRBJ2-1; 11 nucleotides align to TRBD2. Germline CDR1 is SGHRS and CDR2 is YFSETQ. The ends lost 0 bases at V and 8 bases at J; junction bases unmatched: 4. The CDR3 covers 15 residues.

The chain is built from TRBV5-6 and TRBJ2-5; 11 positions agree with TRBD2. CDR1 is SGHDT, CDR2 YYEEEE, per germline. V gave up 0 bases and J gave up 7 bases; unmatched junction bases: 14. CDR3 size: 18 residues. For the CDR3, the DNA is TGTGCCAGCAGCTTGGCCAATAGGGGGACTAGCGGACCTGGGACCCAGTACTTC. Residues: CASSLANRGTSGPGTQYF.

The V call is TRBV25-1, the J call TRBJ2-5, with 7 positions matching TRBD2. CDR1 and CDR2 (germline): MGHDK, SYGVNS. The length of the CDR3 is 15 residues. With 1 base clipped from V and 2 bases from J, the junction kept 4 bases outside the gene matches. CDR3 amino acids: CASSELGLQQETQYF. Here the CDR3 DNA reads TGTGCCAGCAGTGAATTGGGACTACAACAAGAGACCCAGTACTTC. Variable domain in full (rest from reference TRBV25-1 and TRBJ2-5): EADIYQTPRYLVIGTGKKITLECSQTMGHDKMYWYQQDPGMELHLIHYSYGVNSTEKGDLSSESTVSRIRTEHFPLTLESARPSHTSQYLCASSELGLQQETQYFGPGTRLLVL.

V is TRBV2 and J is TRBJ2-5; the match to TRBD2 covers 12 bases. The CDR3 runs 14 residues. The V gene end was trimmed by 8 bases and the J gene end by 5 bases; junction bases not matched to a gene: 6. CDR1 is SNHLY and CDR2 is FYNNEI in the germline V gene. The CDR3 loop reads CASSSGGAGETQYF. DNA of the CDR3: TGTGCCAGCTCTAGCGGGGGGGCCGGGGAGACCCAGTACTTC.

This chain links TRBV7-9 with TRBJ2-5; the D call may be TRBD1 or TRBD2 (7 bases each). Germline V CDR1 and CDR2: SEHNR, FQNEAQ (reference sequence). The CDR3 is made up of 15 amino acids. V was pared by 3 bases and J by 4 bases, with 15 bases between. CDR3 DNA: TGTGCCAGCAGCTTCAGGGGGGGGGCTGGAGAGACCCAGTACTTC. Translated, it gives CASSFRGGAGETQYF.

The V gene is TRBV4-1, the J gene TRBJ1-4, with 9 bases aligning to TRBD1. V trimming: 2 bases; J trimming: 7 bases; junction bases outside the gene matches: 5. There are 15 residues in the CDR3. Germline V CDR1 and CDR2: MGHRA, YSYEKL. The CDR3 is CASSQTQGASEKLFF. The DNA for the CDR3 is TGCGCCAGCAGCCAAACACAGGGGGCAAGTGAAAAACTGTTTTTT.

The chain has TRBV7-8 and TRBJ1-1, with no clear D. The CDR3 length is 15 residues. Per germline, CDR1 SGHVS and CDR2 FQNEAQ. The V end lost 3 bases, the J end lost 4 bases, and 15 bases lay between the germline ends. CDR3 amino acids: CASSLTPTESTEAFF. CDR3 in DNA: TGTGCCAGCAGCTTGACCCCCACGGAGAGCACTGAAGCTTTCTTT.

This chain links TRBV19 with TRBJ2-7, with TRBD2 as a possible D gene (6 bases). Trimming stripped 6 bases from V and 2 bases from J, with 14 bases between. The germline V gene encodes CDR1 LNHDA and CDR2 SQIVND (reference sequence). CDR3 length: 14 amino acids. The CDR3 region is CASRPQAGTYEQYF. DNA for the CDR3: TGTGCCAGTAGGCCCCAAGCGGGCACCTACGAGCAGTACTTC. The entire variable domain, with the rest obtained from reference TRBV19 and TRBJ2-7, is as follows: DGGITQSPKYLFRKEGQNVTLSCEQNLNHDAMYWYRQDPGQGLRLIYYSQIVNDFQKGDIAEGYSVSREKKESFPLTVTSAQKNPTAFYLCASRPQAGTYEQYFGPGTRLTVT.

This chain connects TRBV19 to TRBJ1-4; 7 nucleotides agree with TRBD1. The CDR3 has 15 residues. The J segment lost 8 bases and the V segment lost 5 bases, leaving 11 bases of the junction unmatched. Germline-derived CDR1 and CDR2 are LNHDA and SQIVND (reference sequence). The CDR3 coding sequence is TGTGCCAGTAGTTCGATTTTGGCAGGGGGGGAAAAACTGTTTTTT. Translating it yields CASSSILAGGEKLFF.